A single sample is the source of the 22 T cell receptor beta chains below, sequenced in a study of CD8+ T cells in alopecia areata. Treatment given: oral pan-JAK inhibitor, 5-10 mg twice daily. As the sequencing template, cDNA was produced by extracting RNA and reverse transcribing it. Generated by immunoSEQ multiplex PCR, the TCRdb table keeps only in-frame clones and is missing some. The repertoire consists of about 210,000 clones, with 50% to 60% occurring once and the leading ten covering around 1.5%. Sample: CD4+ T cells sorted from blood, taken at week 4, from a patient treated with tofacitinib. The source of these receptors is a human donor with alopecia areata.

The CDR3 reads CAISEERRLNTEAFF. The CDR3 bases are TGTGCCATCAGTGAGGAAAGGCGGTTGAACACTGAAGCTTTCTTT. The gene calls are TRBV10-3 and TRBJ1-1; no clear D. CDR1 ENHRY and CDR2 SYGVKD come from the germline V gene. CDR3 length: 15 residues. The germline V and J ends were trimmed by 2 bases and 0 bases, with 10 bases remaining between them.

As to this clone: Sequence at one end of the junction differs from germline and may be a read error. The CDR3 is CASSGTGTSGAERYTQYF. CDR3 sequence (DNA): TGTGCCAGCAGTGGGACCGGGACTAGCGGCGCGGAGCGGTATACGCAGTATTTT. The chain carries TRBV10-3 and TRBJ2-3; 11 bases agree with TRBD2. Germline loops: CDR1 ENHRY, CDR2 SYGVKD. The CDR3 is made up of 18 amino acids.

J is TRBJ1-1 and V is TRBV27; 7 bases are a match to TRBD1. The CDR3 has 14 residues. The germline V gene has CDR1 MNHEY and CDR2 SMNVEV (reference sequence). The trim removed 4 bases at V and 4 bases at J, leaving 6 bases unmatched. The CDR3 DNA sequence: TGTGCCAGCAGTTCCCGAGACAGGGCCACTGAAGCTTTCTTT. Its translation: CASSSRDRATEAFF.

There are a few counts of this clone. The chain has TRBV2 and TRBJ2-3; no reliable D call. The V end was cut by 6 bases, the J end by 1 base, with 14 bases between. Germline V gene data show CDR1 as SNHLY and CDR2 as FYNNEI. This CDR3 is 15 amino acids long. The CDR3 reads CASSQLSTGTDTQYF. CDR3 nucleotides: TGTGCCAGCAGCCAGCTGAGTACCGGCACAGATACGCAGTATTTT.

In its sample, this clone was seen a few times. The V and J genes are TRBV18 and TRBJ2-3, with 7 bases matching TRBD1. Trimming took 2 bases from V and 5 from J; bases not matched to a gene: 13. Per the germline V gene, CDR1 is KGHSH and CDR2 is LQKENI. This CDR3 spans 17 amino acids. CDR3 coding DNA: TGTGCCAGCTCACCATCCCCACCGACAGGGTCTTTAGATACGCAGTATTTT. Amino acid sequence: CASSPSPPTGSLDTQYF.

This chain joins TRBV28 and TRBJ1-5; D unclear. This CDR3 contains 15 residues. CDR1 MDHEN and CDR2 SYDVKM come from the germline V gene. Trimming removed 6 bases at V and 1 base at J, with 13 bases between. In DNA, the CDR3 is TGTGCCAGCAGACTAGGAATGGGGAGCAATCAGCCCCAGCATTTT. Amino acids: CASRLGMGSNQPQHF.

The CDR3 region has the DNA TGTGCCCCCAAGGGACTAGCGGGGGATTCCTACGAGCAGTACTTC. This translates into CAPKGLAGDSYEQYF. This chain links TRBV9 with TRBJ2-7; 14 nucleotides align to TRBD2. J lost 1 base, V lost 10 bases, and 7 bases had no gene match. The CDR3 is 15 amino acids. The germline V gene has CDR1 SGDLS and CDR2 YYNGEE. Together with reference TRBV9 and TRBJ2-7, the CDR3 gives the full variable domain: DSGVTQTPKHLITATGQRVTLRCSPRSGDLSVYWYQQSLDQGLQFLIQYYNGEERAKGNILERFSAQQFPDLHSELNLSSLELGDSALYFCAPKGLAGDSYEQYFGPGTRLTVT.

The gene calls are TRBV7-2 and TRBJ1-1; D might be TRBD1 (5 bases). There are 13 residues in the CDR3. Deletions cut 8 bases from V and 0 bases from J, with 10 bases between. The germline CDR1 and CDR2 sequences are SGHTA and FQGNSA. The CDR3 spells CASRGELNTEAFF. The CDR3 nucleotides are TGTGCCAGCCGGGGGGAGCTGAACACTGAAGCTTTCTTT.

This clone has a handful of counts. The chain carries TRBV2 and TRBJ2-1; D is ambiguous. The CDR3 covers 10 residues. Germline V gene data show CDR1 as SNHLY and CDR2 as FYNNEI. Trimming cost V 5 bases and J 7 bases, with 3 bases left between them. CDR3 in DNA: TGTGCCAGCAGTATAAATGAGCAGTTCTTC. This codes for CASSINEQFF.

CDR3 DNA: TGTGCCAGCAGTTCACAGGGGGCGAACACCGGGGAGCTGTTTTTT. This gives the protein CASSSQGANTGELFF. The chain has TRBV7-7 and TRBJ2-2, with 8 bases that match TRBD1. Germline V lookup: CDR1 SSHAT, CDR2 FNYEAQ (reference sequence). This CDR3 is built from 15 residues. Losses at the gene ends were 6 bases for V and 0 bases for J; bases not matched to a gene: 3.

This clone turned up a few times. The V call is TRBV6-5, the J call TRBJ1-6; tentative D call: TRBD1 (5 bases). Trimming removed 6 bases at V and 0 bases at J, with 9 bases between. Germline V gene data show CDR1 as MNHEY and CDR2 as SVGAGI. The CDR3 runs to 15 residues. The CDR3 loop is CASRKGSSYNSPLHF. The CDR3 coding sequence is TGTGCCAGCAGGAAGGGGAGCTCCTATAATTCACCCCTCCACTTT.

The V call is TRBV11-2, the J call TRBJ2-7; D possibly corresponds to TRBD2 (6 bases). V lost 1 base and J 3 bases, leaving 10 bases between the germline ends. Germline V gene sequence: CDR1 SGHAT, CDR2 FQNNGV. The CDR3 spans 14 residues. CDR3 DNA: TGTGCCAGCAGCTTAGGCGGGGTCTACTACGAGCAGTACTTC. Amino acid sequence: CASSLGGVYYEQYF.

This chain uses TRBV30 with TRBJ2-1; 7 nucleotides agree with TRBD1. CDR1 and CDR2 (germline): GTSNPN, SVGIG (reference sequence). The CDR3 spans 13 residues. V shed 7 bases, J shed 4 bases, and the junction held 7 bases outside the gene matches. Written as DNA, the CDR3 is TGTGCCTCTGCCCCGGGACAGTACAATGAGCAGTTCTTC. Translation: CASAPGQYNEQFF.

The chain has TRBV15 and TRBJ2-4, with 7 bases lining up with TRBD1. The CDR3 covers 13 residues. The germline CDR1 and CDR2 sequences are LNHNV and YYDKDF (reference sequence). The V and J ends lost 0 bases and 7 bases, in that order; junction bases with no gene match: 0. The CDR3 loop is CATSREQGNIQYF. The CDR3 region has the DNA TGTGCCACCAGCAGAGAACAGGGGAACATTCAGTACTTC.

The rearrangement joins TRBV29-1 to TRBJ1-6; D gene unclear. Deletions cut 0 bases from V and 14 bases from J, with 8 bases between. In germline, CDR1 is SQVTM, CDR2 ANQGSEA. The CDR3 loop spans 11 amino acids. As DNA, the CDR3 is TGCAGCGTTGAAGAGGGAAGGACCCTCCACTTT. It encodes CSVEEGRTLHF. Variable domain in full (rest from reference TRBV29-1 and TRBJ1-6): SAVISQKPSRDICQRGTSLTIQCQVDSQVTMMFWYRQQPGQSLTLIATANQGSEATYESGFVIDKFPISRPNLTFSTLTVSNMSPEDSSIYLCSVEEGRTLHFGNGTRLTVT.

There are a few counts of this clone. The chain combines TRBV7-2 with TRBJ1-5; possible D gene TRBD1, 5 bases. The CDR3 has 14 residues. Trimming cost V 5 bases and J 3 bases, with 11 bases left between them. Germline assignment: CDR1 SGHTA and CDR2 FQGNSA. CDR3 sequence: CASSLDSPNQPQHF. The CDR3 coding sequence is TGTGCCAGCAGCCTTGACAGCCCCAATCAGCCCCAGCATTTT.

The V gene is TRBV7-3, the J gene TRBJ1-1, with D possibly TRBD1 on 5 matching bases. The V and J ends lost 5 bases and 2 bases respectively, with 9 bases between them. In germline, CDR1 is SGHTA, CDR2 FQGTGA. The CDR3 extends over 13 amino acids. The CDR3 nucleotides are TGTGCCAGCAGCCAAGGGGCCAACACTGAAGCTTTCTTT. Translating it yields CASSQGANTEAFF.

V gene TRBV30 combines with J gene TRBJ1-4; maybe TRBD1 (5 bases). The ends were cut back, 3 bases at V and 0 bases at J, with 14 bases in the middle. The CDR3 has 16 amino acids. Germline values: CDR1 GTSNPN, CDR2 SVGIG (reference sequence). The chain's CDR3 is CAWRGRGTATNEKLFF. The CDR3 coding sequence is TGTGCCTGGAGGGGCCGCGGGACTGCAACTAATGAAAAACTGTTTTTT.

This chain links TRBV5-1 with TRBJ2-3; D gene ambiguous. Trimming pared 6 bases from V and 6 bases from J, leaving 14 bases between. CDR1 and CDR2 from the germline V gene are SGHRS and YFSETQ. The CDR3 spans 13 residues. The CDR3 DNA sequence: TGCGCCAGCATCCTGACGGGTGGGGATACGCAGTATTTT. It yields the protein CASILTGGDTQYF.

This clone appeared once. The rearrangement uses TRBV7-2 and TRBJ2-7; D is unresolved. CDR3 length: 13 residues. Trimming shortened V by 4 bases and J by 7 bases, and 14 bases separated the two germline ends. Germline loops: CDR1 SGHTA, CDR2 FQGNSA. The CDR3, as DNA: TGTGCCAGCAGCTACCAACATTTAGGGGAGCAGTACTTC. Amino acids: CASSYQHLGEQYF.

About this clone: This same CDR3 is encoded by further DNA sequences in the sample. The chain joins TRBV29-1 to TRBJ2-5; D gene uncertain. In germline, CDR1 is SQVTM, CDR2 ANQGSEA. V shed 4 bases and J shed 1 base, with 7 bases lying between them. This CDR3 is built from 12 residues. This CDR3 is CSVGRIQETQYF. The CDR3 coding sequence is TGCAGCGTTGGGCGGATCCAAGAGACCCAGTACTTC.

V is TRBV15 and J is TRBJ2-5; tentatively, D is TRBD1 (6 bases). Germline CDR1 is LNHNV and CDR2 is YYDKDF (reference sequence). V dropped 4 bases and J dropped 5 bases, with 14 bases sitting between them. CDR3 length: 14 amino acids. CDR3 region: CATSTGHQGETQYF. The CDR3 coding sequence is TGTGCCACCAGCACAGGCCATCAGGGGGAGACCCAGTACTTC.